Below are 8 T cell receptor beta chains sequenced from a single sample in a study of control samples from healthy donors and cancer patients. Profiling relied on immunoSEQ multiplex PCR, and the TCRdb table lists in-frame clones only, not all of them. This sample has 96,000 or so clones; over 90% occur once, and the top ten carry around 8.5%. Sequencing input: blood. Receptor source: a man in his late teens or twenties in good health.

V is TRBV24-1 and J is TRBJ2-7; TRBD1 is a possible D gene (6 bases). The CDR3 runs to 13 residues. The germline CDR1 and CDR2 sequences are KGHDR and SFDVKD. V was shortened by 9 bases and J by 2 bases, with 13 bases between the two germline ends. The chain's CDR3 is CATLTGTTYEQYF. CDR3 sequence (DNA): TGTGCCACCCTGACCGGGACAACCTACGAGCAGTACTTC.

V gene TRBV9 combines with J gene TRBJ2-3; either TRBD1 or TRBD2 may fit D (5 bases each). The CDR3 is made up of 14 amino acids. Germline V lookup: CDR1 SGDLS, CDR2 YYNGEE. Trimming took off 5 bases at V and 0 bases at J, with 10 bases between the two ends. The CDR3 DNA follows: TGTGCCAGCAGTGGGGGAGCTAGCACAGATACGCAGTATTTT. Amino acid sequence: CASSGGASTDTQYF.

The CDR3: CASSFGGYYEQYF. The CDR3 coding sequence is TGTGCCAGCAGCTTTGGCGGGTACTACGAGCAGTACTTC. The chain carries TRBV11-2 and TRBJ2-7; TRBD2 might be the D (5 bases). There are 13 residues in the CDR3. Germline V gene lookup returns CDR1 SGHAT and CDR2 FQNNGV. Trimming shortened V by 3 bases and J by 3 bases, and 9 bases separated the two germline ends.

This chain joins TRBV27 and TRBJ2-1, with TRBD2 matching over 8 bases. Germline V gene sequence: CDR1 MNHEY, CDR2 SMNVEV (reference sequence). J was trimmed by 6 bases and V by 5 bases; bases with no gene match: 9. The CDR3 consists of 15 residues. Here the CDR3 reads CASSPAGTRPNEQFF. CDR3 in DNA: TGTGCCAGCAGTCCGGCCGGGACTAGACCCAATGAGCAGTTCTTC.

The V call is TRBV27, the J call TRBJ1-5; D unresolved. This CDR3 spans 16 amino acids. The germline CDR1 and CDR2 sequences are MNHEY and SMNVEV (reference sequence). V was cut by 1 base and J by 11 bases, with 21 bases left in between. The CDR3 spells CASSLFARTSGQSQHF. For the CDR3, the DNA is TGTGCCAGCAGTTTATTTGCCAGAACCTCTGGGCAGTCCCAGCATTTT.

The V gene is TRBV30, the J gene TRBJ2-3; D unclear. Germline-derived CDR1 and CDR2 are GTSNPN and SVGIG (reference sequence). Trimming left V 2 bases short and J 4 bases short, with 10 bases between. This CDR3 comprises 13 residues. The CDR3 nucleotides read TGTGCCTGGAGTCTGTCGAGGTCAGATACGCAGTATTTT. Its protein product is CAWSLSRSDTQYF.

The CDR3 coding sequence is TGTGCCAGCAGCTTAACAGGACTATCGGAGCAGTACTTC. Translation gives CASSLTGLSEQYF. The chain combines TRBV11-2 with TRBJ2-7; possibly TRBD2 for D (6 bases). V lost 2 bases, J lost 7 bases, and 12 bases lay in between. This CDR3 region has 13 residues. The germline CDR1 and CDR2 sequences are SGHAT and FQNNGV.

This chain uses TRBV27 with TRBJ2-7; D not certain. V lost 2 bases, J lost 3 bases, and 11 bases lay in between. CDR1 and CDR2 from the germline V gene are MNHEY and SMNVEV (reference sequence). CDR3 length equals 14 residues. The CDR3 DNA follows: TGTGCCAGCAGTTTAGGTCTCAGACTCTACGAGCAGTACTTC. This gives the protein CASSLGLRLYEQYF.